This TCR beta chain is from a study of blood T cell repertoires in COVID-19. Turning to the study itself: Some COVID-19 samples were acute and others convalescent; all came from the United States, Italy and Spain. PBMCs, B-cell-depleted T cells, or T cells were the source of the cDNA or gDNA that made up the material.

Original data processing: By means of reference gene primer amplification, nucleated cell counts were estimated. Assay: immunoSEQ multiplex PCR; the TCRdb copy retains only in-frame clones and omits some. The DNA gave D and trimming, while V, J and clone size come from that table. This sample yields around 130,000 clones, of which roughly nine tenths are seen a single time; 3.5% to 5% belongs to the top ten. The V end was cut by 1 base, the J end by 1 base, with 8 bases between. The CDR3 has 14 residues. CDR1 SGHNT and CDR2 YYREEE come from the germline V gene (reference sequence). The chain employs TRBV5-4 and TRBJ1-1; D is unclear. The specimen was peripheral blood. This TCR came from a man between 60 and 75 years old with COVID-19, enrolled during active disease. The CDR3 loop reads CASSLQSRNTEAFF. CDR3 nucleotide sequence: TGTGCCAGCAGCTTGCAGTCCAGGAACACTGAAGCTTTCTTT. The entire variable domain, with the rest obtained from reference TRBV5-4 and TRBJ1-1, is as follows: ETGVTQSPTHLIKTRGQQVTLRCSSQSGHNTVSWYQQALGQGPQFIFQYYREEENGRGNFPPRFSGLQFPNYSSELNVNALELDDSALYLCASSLQSRNTEAFFGQGTRLTVV.